Included here is one T cell receptor (beta chain) sequence, with context. Its antigen is not identified. These data belong to a study of CD8+ T cells in alopecia areata. Study-level points and caveats: A single nonresponder leaves the baseline CD8+ expansion link to response uncertain.

In each case, RNA was isolated and then reverse transcribed into cDNA as the sequencing template. Using immunoSEQ multiplex PCR, the repertoire was profiled, and TCRdb retains in-frame clones only, with some absent. The sample has 200,000 or so clones, under 40% seen once; the top ten hold 0.48%. Treatment given: oral pan-JAK inhibitor, 5-10 mg twice daily. The ends were cut back, 6 bases at V and 3 bases at J, with 11 bases in the middle. The CDR3 has 13 residues. Germline CDR1 reads MNHNS; CDR2 reads SASEGT. The chain carries TRBV6-1 and TRBJ1-1; a weak D match, TRBD1 (5 bases). The receptor was isolated from a human donor with alopecia areata. Sequencing was performed on CD4+ T cells sorted from blood, taken at roughly week 30, from a patient treated with tofacitinib. The CDR3 here is CASSIRADTEAFF. CDR3 sequence (DNA): TGTGCCAGCAGCATCAGGGCGGACACTGAAGCTTTCTTT.